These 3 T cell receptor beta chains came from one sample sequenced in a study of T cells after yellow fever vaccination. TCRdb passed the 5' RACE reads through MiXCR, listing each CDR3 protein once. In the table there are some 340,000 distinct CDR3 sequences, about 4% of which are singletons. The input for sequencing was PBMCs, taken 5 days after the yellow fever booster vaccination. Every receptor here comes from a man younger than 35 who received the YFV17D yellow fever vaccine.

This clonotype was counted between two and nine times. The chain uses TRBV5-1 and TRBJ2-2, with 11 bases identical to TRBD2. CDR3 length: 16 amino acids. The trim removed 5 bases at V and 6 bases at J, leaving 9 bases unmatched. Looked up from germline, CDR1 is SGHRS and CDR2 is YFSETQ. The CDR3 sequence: CASRSPGLAVSGELFF. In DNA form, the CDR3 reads TGCGCCAGCAGGTCACCGGGACTAGCGGTCTCCGGGGAGCTGTTTTTT. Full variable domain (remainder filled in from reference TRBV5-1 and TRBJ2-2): KAGVTQTPRYLIKTRGQQVTLSCSPISGHRSVSWYQQTPGQGLQFLFEYFSETQRNKGNFPGRFSGRQFSNSRSEMNVSTLELGDSALYLCASRSPGLAVSGELFFGEGSRLTVL.

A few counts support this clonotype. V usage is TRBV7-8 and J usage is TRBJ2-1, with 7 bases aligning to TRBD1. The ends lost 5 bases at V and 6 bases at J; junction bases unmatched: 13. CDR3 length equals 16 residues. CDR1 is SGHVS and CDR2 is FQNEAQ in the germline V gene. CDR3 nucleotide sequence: TGTGCCAGCAGCCAAGCAGGGGACAGAGTACCCAATGAGCAGTTCTTC. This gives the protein CASSQAGDRVPNEQFF.

The CDR3, as DNA: TGTGCCACCAGTGATTTCGGGGGAGAGCATCAGCCCCAGCATTTT. This gives the protein CATSDFGGEHQPQHF. The chain carries TRBV24-1 and TRBJ1-5; TRBD1 is a possible D gene (5 bases). With 1 base removed from V and 5 bases from J, the gap between germline ends came to 11 bases. The CDR3 contains 15 residues. Germline lookup yields CDR1 KGHDR and CDR2 SFDVKD.